This T cell receptor beta chain was documented in a study of sequential checkpoint blockade in melanoma. About the study: After both sequences, patients received maintenance nivolumab.

Using immunoSEQ multiplex PCR, the repertoire was profiled, and TCRdb retains in-frame clones only, with some absent. The data contain several thousand clones, about two thirds of them seen just once; the ten biggest clones take up about two thirds. V was pared by 4 bases and J by 1 base, with 1 base of the junction left unmatched. The V gene's germline CDR1 is SGDLS and CDR2 YYNGEE. The CDR3 is 16 residues long. The sample's treatment: randomized to nivolumab then ipilimumab (arm A) or the reverse (arm B). This sequence originates from a human donor with melanoma. This rearrangement joins TRBV9 to TRBJ2-1, with 14 bases fitting TRBD2. The sample was CD8+ T cells sorted from blood (inferred from file names), taken from a patient given nivolumab and ipilimumab in sequence. This CDR3 is CASSRLAGGSYNEQFF. The CDR3 coding sequence is TGTGCCAGCAGCCGACTAGCGGGGGGGTCCTACAATGAGCAGTTCTTC.